These 12 T cell receptor beta chains came from one sample sequenced in a study of OX40 agonist ivuxolimab in advanced cancers. Libraries were prepared through the immunoSEQ multiplex PCR assay. In TCRdb, the immuneACCESS table is reduced to in-frame sequences with V and J assigned. These tables do not hold every clone; where another copy was compared, an unresolved V gene accounts for under half, and the others remain unexplained. Present in this sample are 91,000 or so clones, approximately 94% of which were seen just once. 0.15% to 0.2% of the sample is held by the ten biggest clonotypes. This sample comprised CD4+ or CD8+ T cells sorted from blood, obtained in a trial of the OX40 agonist ivuxolimab. These TCRs come from an adult with an advanced solid tumor such as melanoma, head and neck, liver or kidney cancer.

The rearrangement uses TRBV6-5 and TRBJ1-1, with TRBD1 as a possible D gene (5 bases). Per the germline V gene, CDR1 is MNHEY and CDR2 is SVGAGI. The CDR3 length is 14 residues. Trimming pared 4 bases from V and 5 bases from J, leaving 14 bases between. The DNA for the CDR3 is TGTGCCAGCAGTTCTCTGGTCCGGGGGACTGAAGCTTTCTTT. It yields the protein CASSSLVRGTEAFF.

V and J are TRBV5-8 and TRBJ1-2; D remains unclear. The germline V gene has CDR1 SGHTS and CDR2 YDEGEE. The CDR3 length is 10 residues. Trimming removed 7 bases at V and 3 bases at J, with 4 bases between. The DNA of the CDR3 is TGTGCCAGCGGACACTATGGCTACACCTTC. This translates into CASGHYGYTF.

The V gene is TRBV7-2, the J gene TRBJ2-3; 11 bases are shared with TRBD2. This CDR3 contains 16 residues. Germline loops: CDR1 SGHTA, CDR2 FQGNSA. Trimming cost V 7 bases and J 5 bases; bases outside gene matches: 11. CDR3 coding DNA: TGTGCCAGCATCCAACATAGCGGGGGGGTCGTAGATACGCAGTATTTT. It encodes CASIQHSGGVVDTQYF.

This clone was observed a single time. CDR3: CASGPRTQTGNQPQHF. DNA for the CDR3: TGTGCCAGCGGACCCCGCACCCAGACAGGCAATCAGCCCCAGCATTTT. V gene TRBV2 combines with J gene TRBJ1-5; a possible D gene is TRBD1 (5 bases). Trimming removed 8 bases at V and 2 bases at J, with 19 bases between. CDR1 and CDR2 (germline): SNHLY, FYNNEI. This CDR3 has 16 amino acids.

As regards this clone: An end of the junction does not agree with germline; a read error may underlie this. The same CDR3 also results from other DNA sequences found in this sample. The gene calls are TRBV14 and TRBJ2-2; 13 bases align to TRBD2. This CDR3 region has 18 residues. Germline CDR1 is SGHDN and CDR2 is FVKESK. The CDR3 nucleotides read TGTGCTAGCAGCCAATTGGGACTAGCGGGACAAAACACCGGGGAGCTGTTTTTT. Its protein is CASSQLGLAGQNTGELFF.

The chain links TRBV6-6 to TRBJ1-2; D gene uncertain. Germline CDR1 reads MNHNY; CDR2 reads SVGAGI (reference sequence). The V gene lost 0 bases and the J gene lost 4 bases, with 12 bases spanning the gap. This CDR3 is built from 15 residues. Here the CDR3 reads CASSYSGGGIYGYTF. The CDR3 region has the DNA TGTGCCAGCAGTTACTCCGGAGGCGGGATCTATGGCTACACCTTC.

V and J are TRBV7-9 and TRBJ2-7, with D possibly TRBD2 on 6 matching bases. Deletions cut 5 bases from V and 6 bases from J, with 17 bases between. Germline V gene lookup returns CDR1 SEHNR and CDR2 FQNEAQ (reference sequence). CDR3 length: 14 residues. In DNA, the CDR3 is TGTGCCAGCAGCCCTCCCTGGGACTGGCCCGAGCAGTACTTC. Its protein is CASSPPWDWPEQYF. The entire variable domain, with the rest obtained from reference TRBV7-9 and TRBJ2-7, is as follows: DTGVSQNPRHKITKRGQNVTFRCDPISEHNRLYWYRQTLGQGPEFLTYFQNEAQLEKSRLLSDRFSAERPKGSFSTLEIQRTEQGDSAMYLCASSPPWDWPEQYFGPGTRLTVT.

The chain links TRBV7-8 to TRBJ2-5; the D gene could be TRBD1 or TRBD2 (5 bases each). The DNA matches TRBJ2-7 better at its end, which makes the J call doubtful. The germline CDR1 and CDR2 sequences are SGHVS and FQNEAQ. This CDR3 comprises 14 residues. The CDR3 nucleotides read TGTGCCAGCAGCAGATGGGACGTTCAGTACGAGCAGTACTTC. This encodes CASSRWDVQYEQYF.

The CDR3 loop reads CASSLGYSGANVLTF. The CDR3 DNA is TGTGCCAGCAGCTTAGGGTACTCTGGGGCCAACGTCCTGACTTTC. The chain recombines TRBV7-2 with TRBJ2-6, with unresolved D. Germline lookup yields CDR1 SGHTA and CDR2 FQGNSA. Deletions cut 1 base from V and 0 bases from J, with 4 bases between. This CDR3 contains 15 residues.

The chain couples TRBV4-3 to TRBJ2-7; either TRBD1 or TRBD2 may fit D (5 bases each). Trimming cost V 1 base and J 2 bases, with 9 bases left between them. Per germline, CDR1 LGHNA and CDR2 YSLEER. The CDR3 extends over 14 amino acids. CDR3 in amino acids: CASSQAGQAYEQYF. The CDR3 nucleotides are TGCGCCAGCAGCCAAGCGGGGCAAGCCTACGAGCAGTACTTC.

In DNA form, the CDR3 reads TGCGCCAGCAGTGAGTATAGCTCCTACAATGAGCAGTTCTTC. It yields the protein CASSEYSSYNEQFF. This chain uses TRBV10-1 with TRBJ2-1; no reliable D call. The germline V gene encodes CDR1 WNHNN and CDR2 SYGVQD (reference sequence). The CDR3 is made up of 14 amino acids. V was shortened by 1 base and J by 0 bases, with 4 bases between the two germline ends.

The CDR3 nucleotides are TGCGCCAGCAGCTTGGCCGGTGGACAAACCTCTGGAAACACCATATATTTT. Translation gives CASSLAGGQTSGNTIYF. This chain links TRBV5-1 with TRBJ1-3, with D perhaps TRBD1 (5 bases). This CDR3 has 17 residues. Germline V gene lookup returns CDR1 SGHRS and CDR2 YFSETQ. The V and J ends lost 0 bases and 0 bases respectively, with 13 bases between them. Looking up the rest from reference TRBV5-1 and TRBJ1-3 gives the full variable domain: KAGVTQTPRYLIKTRGQQVTLSCSPISGHRSVSWYQQTPGQGLQFLFEYFSETQRNKGNFPGRFSGRQFSNSRSEMNVSTLELGDSALYLCASSLAGGQTSGNTIYFGEGSWLTVV.